This T cell receptor beta chain was recovered during a study of vaccination and CD4 T cells after COVID-19. Study details: Each control culture was treated with a CEFX pool, an HIV-1 Nef pool, or no peptide.

Specified treatment: approximately 9-day PBMC culture with coronavirus spike peptide pools or control peptides (ViraFEST assay). The assay that was used to sequence DNA from cultured CD4+ T cells was the Oncomine TCR Beta short-read assay. TCRdb analysed the PCR reads with MiXCR anew, one entry per CDR3 protein. The repertoire holds around 21,000 distinct CDR3 sequences, with 60% as singletons. Germline lookup yields CDR1 DFQATT and CDR2 SNEGSKA (reference sequence). This CDR3 spans 14 amino acids. V lost 0 bases, J lost 7 bases, and 15 bases lay in between. A word on this clonotype: Its antigen is currently unknown.

The J gene is TRBJ1-2, the V gene TRBV20-1, with D maybe TRBD1 (6 bases). The sequenced sample was CD4+ T cells from blood, cultured in vitro, obtained after SARS-CoV-2 vaccination. The receptor was derived from a human donor who had recovered from COVID-19. CDR3 bases: TGCAGTGCTAGAGATAGGGGGGGGCAGGGTGGCTACACCTTC. Its translation is CSARDRGGQGGYTF.